Listed below are T cell receptor beta chains from one sample, sequenced in a study of neurological immune-mediated disorders. In TCRdb, the 5' RACE reads were re-called with MiXCR into one record per CDR3 protein. This table holds around 30,000 distinct CDR3 sequences, roughly 2.5% found once. The sequenced material came from PBMCs. These receptors were obtained from a woman aged 50 to 60 with multiple sclerosis. Each CDR3 is given with its conserved first and last residue. Each record gives: clone size, J gene, CDR3 length, D gene, V gene, CDR3 protein, CDR3 DNA. The D gene is left open where the match is weak. Part of the rows lack a size; the others show once, few, many or a class for expanded clones.

many TRBJ1-5 13 - TRBV3-1 CASSPLGDQPQHF TGTGCCAGCAGCCCCCTAGGGGATCAGCCCCAGCATTTT
many TRBJ2-7 16 TRBD1 TRBV20-1 CSARVMIRDRGFEQYF TGCAGTGCTAGAGTTATGATCCGGGACAGGGGGTTTGAGCAGTACTTC
many TRBJ2-5 14 - TRBV7-2 CASKPRGPRETQYF TGTGCCAGCAAACCTCGGGGCCCCCGAGAGACCCAGTACTTC
many TRBJ1-5 13 TRBD1 TRBV19 CASQGAGNQPQHF TGTGCCAGCCAGGGGGCTGGAAATCAGCCCCAGCATTTT
many TRBJ1-5 16 - TRBV11-2 CASSSRQRYSNQPQNF TGTGCCAGCAGCTCTCGACAGAGATATAGCAATCAGCCCCAGAATTTT
many TRBJ2-7 13 - TRBV7-2 CASSLVALYEQYF TGTGCCAGCAGCTTAGTAGCACTTTACGAGCAGTACTTC
many TRBJ1-6 14 TRBD1 TRBV20-1 CSARTGGKDSPLNF TGCAGTGCTAGAACAGGGGGCAAGGATTCACCCCTCAACTTT
many TRBJ1-1 13 - TRBV12-3/TRBV12-4 CASSQVENTEAFF TGTGCCAGCAGTCAGGTAGAGAACACTGAAGCTTTCTTT
many TRBJ2-1 17 TRBD2 TRBV7-9 CASSLARIAGAYNEQFF TGTGCCAGCAGCTTAGCTCGCATAGCGGGGGCCTACAATGAGCAGTTCTTC
many TRBJ1-5 13 - TRBV20-1 CSASLGLDQPQHF TGCAGTGCTAGCCTGGGTTTGGATCAGCCCCAGCATTTT
medium-sized TRBJ2-2 14 - TRBV5-1 CASSPDRSTGELFF TGCGCCAGCAGCCCGGACCGTAGCACCGGGGAGCTGTTTTTT
- TRBJ2-1 14 - TRBV2 CASTGTATYNEQFF TGTGCCAGCACCGGGACGGCAACCTACAATGAGCAGTTCTTC
many TRBJ1-6 15 - TRBV4-1 CASSAPGKEGPALHF TGCGCCAGCTCGGCCCCAGGGAAGGAAGGTCCTGCCCTCCACTTT
few TRBJ2-3 16 TRBD2 TRBV7-6 CASSQLAGGYSDTQYF TGTGCCAGCAGCCAACTAGCGGGGGGGTATTCGGATACGCAGTATTTT
few TRBJ2-5 15 TRBD2 TRBV20-1 CSARDGTSVQETQYF TGCAGTGCTAGAGACGGGACTAGCGTTCAAGAGACCCAGTACTTC
many TRBJ2-2 15 TRBD2 TRBV5-1 CASSFGGENTGELFF TGCGCCAGCAGTTTCGGGGGGGAGAACACCGGGGAGCTGTTTTTT
many TRBJ2-5 14 - TRBV10-3 CAISESGEAGTQYF TGTGCCATCAGTGAGTCTGGGGAAGCGGGGACCCAGTACTTC
many TRBJ1-6 14 - TRBV20-1 CSARGVRDNSPLHF TGCAGTGCTAGAGGGGTCCGGGATAATTCACCCCTCCACTTT
many TRBJ1-1 14 - TRBV4-1 CASRGLLKDTEAFF TGCGCCAGCAGGGGGCTTCTAAAGGACACTGAAGCTTTCTTT
many TRBJ2-1 13 - TRBV4-3 CASSQDQQGRQFF TGCGCCAGCAGCCAAGATCAGCAGGGGAGACAGTTCTTC
- TRBJ2-3 15 - TRBV20-1 CSARLPSGNTDTQYF TGCAGTGCTCGTCTGCCCAGCGGAAACACAGATACGCAGTATTTT
many TRBJ1-4 14 - TRBV12-3/TRBV12-4 CASSSTPTNEKLFF TGTGCCAGCAGTTCAACCCCAACTAATGAAAAACTGTTTTTT
many TRBJ1-6 13 - TRBV5-5 CASSLSGNSPLHF TGTGCCAGCAGCTTATCCGGGAATTCACCCCTCCACTTT
- TRBJ1-1 15 TRBD1 TRBV5-1 CASSPGDRGYTEAFF TGCGCCAGCAGCCCAGGGGACAGGGGGTACACTGAAGCTTTCTTT
many TRBJ2-7 14 TRBD1 TRBV6-6 CASSPRDRPYEQYF TGTGCCAGCAGTCCCCGGGACAGACCTTACGAGCAGTACTTC
many TRBJ1-1 12 - TRBV20-1 CSARDPDTEAFF TGCAGTGCTAGAGATCCGGACACTGAAGCTTTCTTT
- TRBJ2-7 14 - TRBV20-1 CSARDLVGGVEQYF TGCAGTGCTAGAGATTTGGTAGGGGGGGTCGAGCAGTACTTC
many TRBJ2-7 13 - TRBV20-1 CSATGHRSYEQYF TGCAGTGCTACAGGGCATCGCTCCTACGAGCAGTACTTC
many TRBJ2-6 14 - TRBV18 CASSPLLENNVLTF TGTGCCAGCTCACCCTTACTAGAAAACAACGTCCTGACTTTC
few TRBJ2-1 13 - TRBV5-1 CASGLALPDEQFF TGCGCCAGCGGCCTAGCCCTACCCGATGAGCAGTTCTTC
many TRBJ1-1 14 - TRBV7-2 CASSFRGSYTEAFF TGTGCCAGCAGCTTTCGCGGGAGTTACACTGAAGCTTTCTTT
many TRBJ1-1 12 - TRBV29-1 CSVGQANTEAFF TGCAGCGTTGGACAGGCGAACACTGAAGCTTTCTTT
medium-sized TRBJ2-3 13 - TRBV29-1 CSVQTALTDTQYF TGCAGCGTTCAGACAGCCCTCACAGATACGCAGTATTTT
many TRBJ2-2 15 - TRBV20-1 CSAETGARNTGELFF TGCAGTGCTGAAACCGGGGCCCGCAACACCGGGGAGCTGTTTTTT
few TRBJ2-7 17 TRBD1 TRBV5-1 CASAWEFLQGVRNEQYF TGCGCCAGCGCCTGGGAGTTTCTACAGGGGGTTCGGAACGAGCAGTACTTC
- TRBJ2-7 14 - TRBV18 CASSPETTSYEQYF TGTGCCAGCTCACCTGAAACGACGTCCTACGAGCAGTACTTC
many TRBJ2-3 15 - TRBV20-1 CSASGGQGGTDTQYF TGCAGTGCTAGTGGGGGGCAGGGGGGCACAGATACGCAGTATTTT
few TRBJ2-3 15 - TRBV6-4 CASSRDWGSTDTQYF TGTGCCAGCAGTCGGGACTGGGGTAGCACAGATACGCAGTATTTT